The 10 T cell receptor beta chains below all came from one sample that was sequenced in a study of T cells in women clearing cervical HPV infection. Method: immunoSEQ multiplex PCR; TCRdb's copy keeps in-frame clones and lacks some. The record lists 30,000 to 50,000 clones, of which the ten most abundant hold around 5%. The source material was blood buffy coat. The receptors stem from a woman between 18 and 69 years old with a cervical HPV16 infection that either progressed to CIN3+ or cleared (not recorded which).

A note on this clone: The read ends 3 residues shy of where the CDR3 ends; the end is completed using the germline J gene. The gene calls are TRBV20-1 and TRBJ1-5, with a possible D match to TRBD1 (5 bases). The germline gives CDR1 DFQATT, CDR2 SNEGSKA (reference sequence). The CDR3 has 13 residues. Trimming took off 2 bases at V and 6 bases at J, with 11 bases between the two ends. This CDR3 is CSARKGEGQPQHF. CDR3 bases read: TGCAGTGCTAGAAAAGGGGAGGGTCAGCCC.

A note on this clone: Read coverage stops 3 residues before the CDR3 terminus; the germline J gene supplies the remainder. The chain joins TRBV18 to TRBJ1-2; tentative D call: TRBD1 (6 bases). The germline gives CDR1 KGHSH, CDR2 LQKENI. This CDR3 comprises 16 residues. With 2 bases removed from V and 5 bases from J, the gap between germline ends came to 18 bases. CDR3 amino acids: CASSPSSGDAPYGYTF. Partial CDR3 DNA: TGTGCCAGCTCACCATCGTCAGGGGACGCACCGTATGGC.

Points on this clone: The CDR3 extends 3 residues past the end of the read, so its final part is completed from the germline J gene. The V gene is TRBV5-6, the J gene TRBJ2-1, with D possibly being TRBD2 (5 bases). The V end lost 4 bases, the J end lost 8 bases, and 19 bases lay between the germline ends. Looked up from germline, CDR1 is SGHDT and CDR2 is YYEEEE. This CDR3 is built from 15 residues. CDR3 residues: CASSLTGPGVDEQFF. The CDR3 bases that were read are TGTGCCAGCAGCCTTACCGGGCCCGGGGTGGATGAG.

On this clone: The DNA ends 3 residues before the CDR3 does, and the rest of the CDR3 is filled in from the germline J gene. V usage is TRBV19 and J usage is TRBJ1-1; a weak D match, TRBD1 (5 bases). Trimming cost V 7 bases and J 3 bases, with 21 bases left between them. The CDR3 covers 16 residues. Germline assignment: CDR1 LNHDA and CDR2 SQIVND (reference sequence). CDR3 bases read: TGTGCCAGTACTCCGGAGGGGTGGCGATCCCACACTGAA. It is translated as CASTPEGWRSHTE. The CDR3 reads in full as CASTPEGWRSHTEAFF. The full variable domain, with the rest looked up from reference TRBV19 and TRBJ1-1, is DGGITQSPKYLFRKEGQNVTLSCEQNLNHDAMYWYRQDPGQGLRLIYYSQIVNDFQKGDIAEGYSVSREKKESFPLTVTSAQKNPTAFYLCASTPEGWRSHTEAFFGQGTRLTVV.

In regard to this clone: The CDR3 end lies 3 residues beyond the end of the read and is filled in from the germline J gene. V is TRBV11-2 and J is TRBJ2-1; D may be TRBD2 (7 bases). This CDR3 contains 14 residues. The germline CDR1 and CDR2 sequences are SGHAT and FQNNGV. V shed 1 base and J shed 9 bases, with 13 bases lying between them. CDR3 amino acids: CASSLGGGRSEQFF. Incomplete CDR3 DNA: TGTGCCAGCAGCTTAGGGGGGGGCCGGAGTGAG.

Of note for this clone: The missing CDR3 end, 3 residues past where the read stops, is filled in from the germline J gene. The rearrangement links TRBV7-2 to TRBJ2-3, with D tentatively TRBD2 (6 bases). Germline V gene lookup returns CDR1 SGHTA and CDR2 FQGNSA. V was trimmed by 4 bases and J by 0 bases, leaving 8 bases between them. The CDR3 totals 14 residues. CDR3 sequence reads: CASSSGTSTDTQYF. The sequenced part of the CDR3 DNA is TGTGCCAGCAGCTCCGGGACTAGCACAGATACG.

Regarding this clone: Coverage ceases 3 residues before the CDR3 finishes, and the germline J gene fills in the end. The genes are TRBV5-1 and TRBJ2-7; D is uncertain. This CDR3 region has 15 residues. The germline CDR1 and CDR2 sequences are SGHRS and YFSETQ. The V end was cut by 4 bases, the J end by 3 bases, with 17 bases between. The sequenced CDR3 bases are TGCGCCAGCAGCCTCGACGGCGGCGTTCACTACGAG. It yields the protein CASSLDGGVHYE. The complete CDR3 sequence is CASSLDGGVHYEQYF.

A note on this clone: Read sequence stops 3 residues before the CDR3 end, and the germline J gene provides the missing end. The chain links TRBV6-2 or TRBV6-3 to TRBJ2-3; tentative D call: TRBD1 (5 bases). The germline CDR1 and CDR2 sequences are MNHEY and SVGEGT. CDR3 length: 13 amino acids. V was shortened by 2 bases and J by 4 bases, with 7 bases between the two germline ends. The CDR3 bases that were read are TGTGCCAGCAGTTACGTAGGGGCAGATACG. Its translation is CASSYVGADT. The complete CDR3 reads CASSYVGADTQYF.

About this clone itself: The read ends 3 residues before the CDR3 terminus; that terminus is restored from the germline J gene. V usage is TRBV19 and J usage is TRBJ2-5; TRBD1 is a possible D gene (6 bases). Germline values: CDR1 LNHDA, CDR2 SQIVND (reference sequence). The CDR3 runs 14 residues. Trimming took off 6 bases at V and 2 bases at J, with 13 bases between the two ends. The covered CDR3 bases are TGTGCCAGTAGCACAGGGTTGCGACAAGAGACC. As protein: CASSTGLRQET. The entire CDR3 reads CASSTGLRQETQYF.

A word on this clone: The DNA ends 3 residues before the CDR3 does, and the rest of the CDR3 is filled in from the germline J gene. The chain carries TRBV7-2 and TRBJ2-5, with TRBD2 as a possible D gene (5 bases). The V and J ends lost 3 bases and 0 bases respectively, with 8 bases between them. Germline values: CDR1 SGHTA, CDR2 FQGNSA. This CDR3 spans 14 amino acids. The CDR3 bases that were read are TGTGCCAGCAGCTTGAGCGGACACCAAGAGACC. This encodes CASSLSGHQET. The full CDR3 sequence reads CASSLSGHQETQYF.